The entry that follows covers one T cell receptor beta chain sequence. Its antigen is still unknown. Sequenced by immunoSEQ multiplex PCR; TCRdb stores in-frame clones only, minus some. The sample has 98,000 or so clones; roughly 90% are singletons. This entry is derived from a study of T cell responses to AZD1222 COVID-19 vaccine. Study-wide findings and caveats: When two AZD1222 doses had been given, Spike-specific TCR breadth and depth rose. Epitopes outside B.1.351 and B.1.1.7 mutated regions reportedly drew nearly half of spike TCRs.

Second-dose intervals of approximately 4 or approximately 12 weeks were pooled. The length of the CDR3 is 17 residues. The sequence was obtained from an adult who received the AZD1222 COVID-19 vaccine. The sample was peripheral blood, taken 28 days after the second AZD1222 dose. This sequence joins TRBV21-1 and TRBJ1-5; the table's D call, TRBD1, was not checked against the DNA. TRBV21-1 is annotated as a pseudogene. The CDR3 sequence: CASSAQAEQGDNQPQHF. CDR3 coding DNA: TGTGCCAGCAGCGCCCAGGCGGAACAGGGGGATAATCAGCCCCAGCATTTT.